The 5 T cell receptor beta chains listed next were all sequenced from one sample in a study of graft-versus-host responses after intestinal transplantation. Produced via immunoSEQ multiplex PCR; TCRdb's table is partial and in-frame only. The data hold tens of thousands of clones, with around 80% observed a single time. The starting material, graft tissue, was processed to release intraepithelial and lamina propria lymphocytes. The sample was ileum tissue, taken 12 days after intestinal transplant. These receptors were collected from a human patient who received an intestinal transplant, so some T cells may come from the graft donor.

In this sample, this clone turned up a few times. V and J are TRBV9 and TRBJ2-6, with 8 bases aligning to TRBD1. The CDR3 runs to 18 residues. The germline V gene has CDR1 SGDLS and CDR2 YYNGEE. V was pared by 4 bases and J by 0 bases, with 9 bases of the junction left unmatched. The DNA for the CDR3 is TGTGCCAGCAGCCCCGGGACAGGCCGCTTCTCTGGGGCCAACGTCCTGACTTTC. Protein product: CASSPGTGRFSGANVLTF.

The chain uses TRBV19 and TRBJ1-2; 8 bases line up with TRBD1. J lost 6 bases, V lost 5 bases, and 8 bases had no gene match. In germline, CDR1 is LNHDA, CDR2 SQIVND (reference sequence). This CDR3 comprises 14 residues. This CDR3 reads CASSPRTGMHGYTF. In DNA, the CDR3 is TGTGCCAGTAGTCCCAGGACAGGGATGCATGGCTACACCTTC.

The rearrangement joins TRBV5-4 to TRBJ2-7, with TRBD1 identical over 11 bases. Germline loops: CDR1 SGHNT, CDR2 YYREEE (reference sequence). V lost 4 bases to trimming and J lost 4 bases; unmatched junction nucleotides: 4. The CDR3 has 14 amino acids. The CDR3 here is CASSPGTGGYEQYF. CDR3 nucleotides: TGTGCCAGCAGCCCCGGGACAGGGGGTTACGAGCAGTACTTC.

The rearrangement links TRBV19 to TRBJ1-2, with 7 bases that match TRBD1. This CDR3 region has 13 residues. Trimming at V came to 5 bases and at J to 5 bases, leaving 5 bases not matched to a gene. Germline CDR1 reads LNHDA; CDR2 reads SQIVND (reference sequence). Written as DNA, the CDR3 is TGTGCCAGTAGTTTTGGGACAGCTTATGGCTACACCTTC. Its translation is CASSFGTAYGYTF. Full variable domain (missing parts from reference TRBV19 and TRBJ1-2): DGGITQSPKYLFRKEGQNVTLSCEQNLNHDAMYWYRQDPGQGLRLIYYSQIVNDFQKGDIAEGYSVSREKKESFPLTVTSAQKNPTAFYLCASSFGTAYGYTFGSGTRLTVV.

A single count supports this clone. J is TRBJ2-5 and V is TRBV7-2; 7 bases match TRBD1. Germline V gives CDR1 SGHTA, CDR2 FQGNSA. The CDR3 totals 13 residues. The junction had 7 bases not matched to a gene; V was cut back by 5 bases and J by 7 bases. CDR3 sequence: CASSRQGWATQYF. The CDR3 DNA is TGTGCCAGCAGCCGACAGGGTTGGGCGACCCAGTACTTC.